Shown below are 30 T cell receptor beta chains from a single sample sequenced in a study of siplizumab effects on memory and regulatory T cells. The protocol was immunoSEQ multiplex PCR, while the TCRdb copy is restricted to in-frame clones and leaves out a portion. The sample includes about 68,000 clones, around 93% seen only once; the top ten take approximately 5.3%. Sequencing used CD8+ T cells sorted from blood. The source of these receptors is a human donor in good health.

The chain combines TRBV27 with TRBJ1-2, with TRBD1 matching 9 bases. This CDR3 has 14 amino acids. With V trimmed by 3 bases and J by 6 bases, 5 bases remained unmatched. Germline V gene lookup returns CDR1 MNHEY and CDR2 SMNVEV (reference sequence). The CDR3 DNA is TGTGCCAGCAGTTTTCTAGGGACAGGGAATGGCTACACCTTC. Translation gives CASSFLGTGNGYTF.

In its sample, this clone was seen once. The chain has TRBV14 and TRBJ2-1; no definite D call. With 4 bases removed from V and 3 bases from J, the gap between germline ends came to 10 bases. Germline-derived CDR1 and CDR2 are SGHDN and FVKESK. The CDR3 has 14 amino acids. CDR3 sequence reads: CASSLASLYNEQFF. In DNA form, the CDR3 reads TGTGCCAGCAGCCTGGCCTCACTCTACAATGAGCAGTTCTTC.

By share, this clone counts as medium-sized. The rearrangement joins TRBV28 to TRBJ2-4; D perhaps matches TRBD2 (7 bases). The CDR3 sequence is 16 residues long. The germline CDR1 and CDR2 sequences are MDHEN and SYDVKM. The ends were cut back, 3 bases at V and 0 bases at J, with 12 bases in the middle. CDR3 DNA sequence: TGTGCCAGCAGTTTCGGGGGGCAGGTAGCCAAAAACATTCAGTACTTC. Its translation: CASSFGGQVAKNIQYF.

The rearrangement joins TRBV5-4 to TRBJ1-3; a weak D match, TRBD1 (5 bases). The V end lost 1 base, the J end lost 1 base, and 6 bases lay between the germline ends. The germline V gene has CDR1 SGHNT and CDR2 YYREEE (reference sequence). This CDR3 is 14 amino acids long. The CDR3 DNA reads TGTGCCAGCAGCTTGTGGGGGTCTGGAAACACCATATATTTT. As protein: CASSLWGSGNTIYF. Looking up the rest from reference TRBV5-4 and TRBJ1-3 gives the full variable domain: ETGVTQSPTHLIKTRGQQVTLRCSSQSGHNTVSWYQQALGQGPQFIFQYYREEENGRGNFPPRFSGLQFPNYSSELNVNALELDDSALYLCASSLWGSGNTIYFGEGSWLTVV.

CDR3 sequence (DNA): TGTGCCAGTAGTCCTCCCCCCCGGACAGGGGGCATCCACGAGCAGTACTTC. Protein: CASSPPPRTGGIHEQYF. The chain joins TRBV19 to TRBJ2-7; TRBD1 matches 11 bases. This CDR3 comprises 17 residues. CDR1 is LNHDA, CDR2 SQIVND, per germline (reference sequence). V trimming: 5 bases; J trimming: 5 bases; junction bases outside the gene matches: 14.

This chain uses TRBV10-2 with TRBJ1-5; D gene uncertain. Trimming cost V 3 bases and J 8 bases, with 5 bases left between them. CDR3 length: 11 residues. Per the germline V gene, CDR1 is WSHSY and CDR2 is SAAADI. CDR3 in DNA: TGCGCCAGCAGTGACGGGGAGCCCCAGCATTTT. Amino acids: CASSDGEPQHF.

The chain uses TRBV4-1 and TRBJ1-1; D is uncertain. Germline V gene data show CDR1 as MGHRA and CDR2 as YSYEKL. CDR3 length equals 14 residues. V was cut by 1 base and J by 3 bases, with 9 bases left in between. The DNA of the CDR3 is TGCGCCAGCAGCCAAGTTGAGGACGACACTGAAGCTTTCTTT. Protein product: CASSQVEDDTEAFF.

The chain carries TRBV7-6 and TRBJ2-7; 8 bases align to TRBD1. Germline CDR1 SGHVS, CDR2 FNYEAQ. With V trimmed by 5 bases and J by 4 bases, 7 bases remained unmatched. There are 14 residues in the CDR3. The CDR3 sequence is CASSPLGTGYEQYF. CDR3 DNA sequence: TGTGCCAGCAGCCCACTCGGGACAGGATACGAGCAGTACTTC.

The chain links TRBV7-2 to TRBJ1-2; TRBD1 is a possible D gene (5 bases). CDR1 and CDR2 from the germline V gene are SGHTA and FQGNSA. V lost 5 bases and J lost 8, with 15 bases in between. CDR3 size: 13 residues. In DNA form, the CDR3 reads TGTGCCAGCAGCCCGACTCGGGGGGGAGGCTACACCTTC. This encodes CASSPTRGGGYTF. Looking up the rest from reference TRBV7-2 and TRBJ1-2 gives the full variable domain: GAGVSQSPSNKVTEKGKDVELRCDPISGHTALYWYRQSLGQGLEFLIYFQGNSAPDKSGLPSDRFSAERTGGSVSTLTIQRTQQEDSAVYLCASSPTRGGGYTFGSGTRLTVV.

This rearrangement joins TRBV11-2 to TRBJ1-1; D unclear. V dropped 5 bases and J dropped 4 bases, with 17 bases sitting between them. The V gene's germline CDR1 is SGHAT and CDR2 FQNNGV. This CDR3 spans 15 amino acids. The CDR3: CASSRTKLESTEAFF. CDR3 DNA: TGTGCCAGCAGCCGTACCAAACTGGAGAGCACTGAAGCTTTCTTT.

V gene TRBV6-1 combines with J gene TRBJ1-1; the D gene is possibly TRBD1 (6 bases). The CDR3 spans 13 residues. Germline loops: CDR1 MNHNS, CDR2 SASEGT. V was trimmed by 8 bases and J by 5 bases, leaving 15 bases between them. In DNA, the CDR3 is TGTGCCAGCCGAGTAGGGGGAAGGACTGAAGCTTTCTTT. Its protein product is CASRVGGRTEAFF.

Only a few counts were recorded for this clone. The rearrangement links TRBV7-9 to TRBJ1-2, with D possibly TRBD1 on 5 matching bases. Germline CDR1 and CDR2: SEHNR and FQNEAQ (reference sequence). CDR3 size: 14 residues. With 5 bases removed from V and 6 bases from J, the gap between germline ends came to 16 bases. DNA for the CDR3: TGTGCCAGCAGCCCCCCAGGGTCAGGCGATGGCTACACCTTC. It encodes CASSPPGSGDGYTF.

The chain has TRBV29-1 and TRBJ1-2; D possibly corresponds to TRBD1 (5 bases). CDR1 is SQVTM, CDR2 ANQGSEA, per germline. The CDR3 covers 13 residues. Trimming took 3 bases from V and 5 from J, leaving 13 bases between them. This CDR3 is CSVEDAREYGYTF. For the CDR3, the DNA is TGCAGCGTTGAGGACGCCAGGGAGTATGGCTACACCTTC.

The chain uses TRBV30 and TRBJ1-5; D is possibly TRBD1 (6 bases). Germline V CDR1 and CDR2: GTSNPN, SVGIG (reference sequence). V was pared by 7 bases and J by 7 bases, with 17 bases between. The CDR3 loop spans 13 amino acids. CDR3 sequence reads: CAYTLGGWQPQHF. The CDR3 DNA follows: TGTGCCTACACATTAGGGGGTTGGCAGCCCCAGCATTTT.

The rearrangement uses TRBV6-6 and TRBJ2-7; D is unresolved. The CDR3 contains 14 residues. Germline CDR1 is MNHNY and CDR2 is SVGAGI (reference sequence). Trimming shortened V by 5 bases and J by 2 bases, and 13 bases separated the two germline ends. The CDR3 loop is CASSPRARPYEQYF. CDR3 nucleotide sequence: TGTGCCAGCAGTCCCCGGGCTAGACCCTACGAGCAGTACTTC.

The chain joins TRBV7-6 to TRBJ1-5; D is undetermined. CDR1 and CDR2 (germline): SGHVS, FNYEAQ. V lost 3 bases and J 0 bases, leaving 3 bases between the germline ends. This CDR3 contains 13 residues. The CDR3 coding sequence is TGTGCCAGCAGCTTGGCTAGCAATCAGCCCCAGCATTTT. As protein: CASSLASNQPQHF.

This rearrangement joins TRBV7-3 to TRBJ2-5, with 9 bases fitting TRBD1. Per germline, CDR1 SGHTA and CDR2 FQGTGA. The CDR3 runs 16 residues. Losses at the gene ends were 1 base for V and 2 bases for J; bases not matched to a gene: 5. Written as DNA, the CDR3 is TGTGCCAGCAGCTTAATGGGGGACAGGGTACAAGAGACCCAGTACTTC. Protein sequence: CASSLMGDRVQETQYF.

CDR3 amino acids: CASNRQGSEKLFF. DNA of the CDR3: TGTGCCAGCAACCGACAGGGCAGTGAAAAACTGTTTTTT. The chain uses TRBV28 and TRBJ1-4, with TRBD1 matching 7 bases. This CDR3 has 13 residues. The germline V gene has CDR1 MDHEN and CDR2 SYDVKM. V lost 7 bases, J lost 7 bases, and 6 bases stayed unmatched. Complete variable domain (other parts from reference TRBV28 and TRBJ1-4): DVKVTQSSRYLVKRTGEKVFLECVQDMDHENMFWYRQDPGLGLRLIYFSYDVKMKEKGDIPEGYSVSREKKERFSLILESASTNQTSMYLCASNRQGSEKLFFGSGTQLSVL.

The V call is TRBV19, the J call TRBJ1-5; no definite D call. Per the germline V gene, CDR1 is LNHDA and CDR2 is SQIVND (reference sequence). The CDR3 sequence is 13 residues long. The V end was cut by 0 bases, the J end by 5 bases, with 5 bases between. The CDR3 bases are TGTGCCAGTAGTATAGAAGGGTATCAGCCCCAGCATTTT. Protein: CASSIEGYQPQHF.

CDR3 sequence reads: CASSLSLPTGRELFF. CDR3 sequence (DNA): TGTGCCAGCAGTTTATCCCTACCGACAGGGAGGGAGCTGTTTTTT. V and J are TRBV27 and TRBJ2-2, with 7 bases fitting TRBD1. Germline CDR1 MNHEY, CDR2 SMNVEV (reference sequence). V shed 0 bases and J 9 bases; nucleotides not matched to a gene: 7. The CDR3 runs to 15 residues.

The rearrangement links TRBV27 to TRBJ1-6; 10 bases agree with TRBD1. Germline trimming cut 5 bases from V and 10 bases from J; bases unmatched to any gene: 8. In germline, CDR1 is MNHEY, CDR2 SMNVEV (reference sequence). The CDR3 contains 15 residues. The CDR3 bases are TGTGCCAGCAGTCAGTCCGGGACAGGGGTATCACCCCTCCACTTT. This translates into CASSQSGTGVSPLHF.

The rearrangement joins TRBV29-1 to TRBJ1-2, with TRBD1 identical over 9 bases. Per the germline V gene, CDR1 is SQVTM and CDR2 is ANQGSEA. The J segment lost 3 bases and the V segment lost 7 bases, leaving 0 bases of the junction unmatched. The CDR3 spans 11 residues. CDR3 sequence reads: CSGTGDYGYTF. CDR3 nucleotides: TGCAGCGGGACAGGGGACTATGGCTACACCTTC.

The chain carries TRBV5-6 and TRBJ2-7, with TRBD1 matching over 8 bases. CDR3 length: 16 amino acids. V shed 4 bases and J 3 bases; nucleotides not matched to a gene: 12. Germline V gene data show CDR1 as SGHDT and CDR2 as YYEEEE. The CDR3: CASSLGTGHKIYEQYF. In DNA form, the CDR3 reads TGTGCCAGCAGCCTGGGGACAGGTCATAAGATCTACGAGCAGTACTTC.

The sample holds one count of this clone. Written as DNA, the CDR3 is TGTGCCAGCAGCTTGGGACTTTACAATGAGCAGTTCTTC. Translated, it gives CASSLGLYNEQFF. The chain combines TRBV11-1 with TRBJ2-1; tentative D call: TRBD2 (6 bases). Trimming cost V 3 bases and J 4 bases, with 7 bases left between them. CDR3 length: 13 amino acids. CDR1 and CDR2 (germline): SGHAT, FQDESV (reference sequence).

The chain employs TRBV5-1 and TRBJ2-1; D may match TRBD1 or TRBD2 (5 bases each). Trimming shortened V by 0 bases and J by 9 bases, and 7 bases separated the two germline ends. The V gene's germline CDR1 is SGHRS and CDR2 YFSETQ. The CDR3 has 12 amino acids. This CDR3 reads CASSLAGTEQFF. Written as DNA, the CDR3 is TGCGCCAGCAGCTTGGCCGGGACTGAGCAGTTCTTC.

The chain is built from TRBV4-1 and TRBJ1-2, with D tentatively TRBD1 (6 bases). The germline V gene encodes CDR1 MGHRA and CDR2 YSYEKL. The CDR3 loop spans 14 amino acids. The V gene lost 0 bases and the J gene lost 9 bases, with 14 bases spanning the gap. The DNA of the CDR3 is TGCGCCAGCAGCCAAGAAGGGGGAAGCGGGAGCTACACCTTC. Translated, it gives CASSQEGGSGSYTF.

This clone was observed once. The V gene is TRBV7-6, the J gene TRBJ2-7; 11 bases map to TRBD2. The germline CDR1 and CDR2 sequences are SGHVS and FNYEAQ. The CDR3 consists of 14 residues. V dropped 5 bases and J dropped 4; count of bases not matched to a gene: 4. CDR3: CASSSSGGDYEQYF. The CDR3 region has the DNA TGTGCCAGCAGCAGTAGCGGGGGGGATTACGAGCAGTACTTC.

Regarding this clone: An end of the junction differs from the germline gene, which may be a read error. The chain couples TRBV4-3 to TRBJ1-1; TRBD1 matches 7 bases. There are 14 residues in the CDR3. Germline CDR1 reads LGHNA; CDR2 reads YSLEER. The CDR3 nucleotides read TGCGTCAGCAGCCAAGGACAGGCGGGCACTGAAGCTTTCTTT. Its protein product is CVSSQGQAGTEAFF.

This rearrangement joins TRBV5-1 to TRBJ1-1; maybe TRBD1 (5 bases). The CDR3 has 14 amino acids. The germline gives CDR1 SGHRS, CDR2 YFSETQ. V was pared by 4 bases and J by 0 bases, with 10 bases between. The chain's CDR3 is CASSPVGVNTEAFF. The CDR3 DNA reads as TGCGCCAGCAGCCCGGTGGGGGTGAACACTGAAGCTTTCTTT.

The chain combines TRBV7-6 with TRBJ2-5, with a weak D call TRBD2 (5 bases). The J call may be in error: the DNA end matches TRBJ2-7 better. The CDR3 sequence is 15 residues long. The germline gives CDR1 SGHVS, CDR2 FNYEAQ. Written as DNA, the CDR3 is TGTGCCAGCAGCCCGGTAGCGTCTGGTACCTACGAGCAGTACTTC. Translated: CASSPVASGTYEQYF.